This TCR beta chain came from a study of cytotoxic CD8 clonotypes in ibrutinib-treated CLL. Overall study: Investigators collected response samples after a median approximately eleven months of treatment, range 6 to 36.

Trimming removed 5 bases at V and 4 bases at J, with 9 bases between. CDR1 and CDR2 (germline): MNHEY, SVGAGI. This CDR3 has 13 residues. The assay was immunoSEQ multiplex PCR, and TCRdb's table has in-frame clones only and misses some. This table has roughly 220,000 clones, approximately 75% appearing once. Here the sequenced sample was PBMCs, taken after 12 months of ibrutinib treatment. V and J are TRBV6-5 and TRBJ2-1; perhaps TRBD1 as D (6 bases). This clonotype was sampled from a human donor with chronic lymphocytic leukemia. The CDR3 here is CASSPTGYNEQFF. CDR3 DNA: TGTGCCAGCAGTCCAACAGGGTACAATGAGCAGTTCTTC.